The 17 T cell receptor beta chains below all came from one sample that was sequenced in a study of T cells in Graves' hyperthyroidism and ophthalmopathy. The TCR beta CDR3 regions underwent amplification using RNA transcripts as the source. The TCR CDR3 was amplified in a first-round RT-PCR using the HTBI primer set. Using its own MiXCR run on the multiplex PCR reads, TCRdb lists one record per CDR3 protein. This sample carries about 600,000 distinct CDR3 sequences, about a sixth of them seen once, and the ten largest clones take about 3.5%. The sample taken for sequencing was blood. The receptors originated from a woman aged 40 to 49 with Graves' ophthalmopathy.

V and J are TRBV7-6 and TRBJ2-5; tentative D call: TRBD1 (5 bases). This CDR3 region has 13 residues. Trimming pared 8 bases from V and 4 bases from J, leaving 14 bases between. Germline CDR1 reads SGHVS; CDR2 reads FNYEAQ. As DNA, the CDR3 is TGTGCCAGCGGGTGGGGCAGTGTAGAGACCCAGTACTTC. It specifies CASGWGSVETQYF.

This clonotype was counted only a few times. This chain uses TRBV12-3 or TRBV12-4 with TRBJ2-2; 7 positions agree with TRBD2. The V segment lost 0 bases and the J segment 1 base; nucleotides outside the gene matches: 11. The CDR3 sequence is 19 residues long. DNA of the CDR3: TGTGCCAGCAGTTTAGCGCCCGGGAGGTCCGCGTGGAACACCGGGGAGCTGTTTTTT. It yields the protein CASSLAPGRSAWNTGELFF.

This clonotype was counted many times. This chain joins TRBV2 and TRBJ2-1; 7 positions match TRBD1. The germline V gene encodes CDR1 SNHLY and CDR2 FYNNEI. The CDR3 runs 15 residues. V shed 6 bases and J 2 bases; nucleotides not matched to a gene: 7. CDR3 residues: CASRPGQAPYNEQFF. The CDR3 DNA reads as TGTGCCAGCAGGCCTGGACAGGCCCCCTACAATGAGCAGTTCTTC.

This clonotype has more than one count but fewer than ten. The V gene is TRBV28, the J gene TRBJ1-2; D is unclear. This CDR3 contains 12 residues. The V end was cut by 8 bases, the J end by 6 bases, with 13 bases between. CDR1 and CDR2 (germline): MDHEN, SYDVKM. The CDR3 region has the DNA TGTGCCAGCTTTGGGGTGGGCAATGGCTACACCTTC. It is translated as CASFGVGNGYTF.

This clonotype was seen at least ten times. V usage is TRBV20-1 and J usage is TRBJ2-1; possible D gene TRBD1, 6 bases. The CDR3 totals 15 residues. Germline assignment: CDR1 DFQATT and CDR2 SNEGSKA (reference sequence). The ends were cut back, 0 bases at V and 4 bases at J, with 13 bases in the middle. The CDR3 spells CSARDPLGTYNEQFF. Here the CDR3 DNA reads TGCAGTGCTAGAGATCCCCTGGGGACATACAATGAGCAGTTCTTC.

A remark on this clonotype: This may come from a read error, since a much larger clone is one base off. This sequence joins TRBV2 and TRBJ1-1; no definite D call. The V gene's germline CDR1 is SNHLY and CDR2 FYNNEI. The CDR3 length is 13 residues. The CDR3 DNA reads as TGTGCCAGCATTGAAGGACCCAACACTGAAGCTTTCTTT. It translates to CASIEGPNTEAFF. Full variable domain (missing parts from reference TRBV2 and TRBJ1-1): EPEVTQTPSHQVTQMGQEVILRCVPISNHLYFYWYRQILGQKVEFLVSFYNNEISEKSEIFDDQFSVERPDGSNFTLKIRSTKLEDSAMYFCASIEGPNTEAFFGQGTRLTVV.

This clonotype was detected ten times or more. This chain links TRBV6-5 with TRBJ2-7, with D unclear. The germline V gene encodes CDR1 MNHEY and CDR2 SVGAGI. This CDR3 is built from 14 residues. The V gene lost 0 bases and the J gene lost 0 bases, with 6 bases spanning the gap. The CDR3 is CASSYSPYSYEQYF. Written as DNA, the CDR3 is TGTGCCAGCAGTTACTCCCCCTACTCCTACGAGCAGTACTTC.

The chain carries TRBV5-1 and TRBJ1-4; D may be TRBD1 (6 bases). The CDR3 is made up of 14 amino acids. Germline CDR1 reads SGHRS; CDR2 reads YFSETQ. V was clipped by 4 bases and J by 4 bases, with 11 bases between them. The chain's CDR3 is CASSEGGSNEKLFF. CDR3 bases: TGCGCCAGCAGCGAAGGGGGTAGTAATGAAAAACTGTTTTTT.

This clonotype was seen at least ten times. This chain joins TRBV11-3 and TRBJ2-4; TRBD1 matches 10 bases. The CDR3 has 15 amino acids. Trimming took 5 bases from V and 5 from J; bases not matched to a gene: 6. CDR1 is SGHNT and CDR2 is YENEEA in the germline V gene. CDR3 coding DNA: TGTGCCAGCAGCCTGTCCGGGACAGGGGAAAACATTCAGTACTTC. Protein product: CASSLSGTGENIQYF.

The chain recombines TRBV6-1 with TRBJ1-1; 10 bases align to TRBD1. The length of the CDR3 is 15 residues. After removal of 6 bases from V and 8 bases from J, the junction contained 12 bases not matched to a gene. Germline assignment: CDR1 MNHNS and CDR2 SASEGT. CDR3 in DNA: TGTGCCAGCAGGTTTGACAGGGGGCTGGCTGGCGAAGCTTTCTTT. The encoded protein is CASRFDRGLAGEAFF.

This clonotype was detected only a few times. The chain is built from TRBV29-1 and TRBJ2-7, with D possibly called TRBD1 or TRBD2 (6 bases each). V was shortened by 5 bases and J by 0 bases, with 11 bases between the two germline ends. Germline lookup yields CDR1 SQVTM and CDR2 ANQGSEA. CDR3 length: 13 amino acids. For the CDR3, the DNA is TGCAGCGTTCAGGGGAGGTTCTCCTACGAGCAGTACTTC. Residues: CSVQGRFSYEQYF.

This clonotype showed up many times. The chain uses TRBV28 and TRBJ1-3, with 10 bases lining up with TRBD1. Germline V lookup: CDR1 MDHEN, CDR2 SYDVKM. The CDR3 extends over 19 amino acids. Trimming at V came to 7 bases and at J to 0 bases, leaving 15 bases not matched to a gene. CDR3 in amino acids: CASTLTGGETTHSGNTIYF. In DNA form, the CDR3 reads TGTGCCAGCACCCTGACAGGGGGCGAGACCACGCACTCTGGAAACACCATATATTTT.

This clonotype was found many times. The chain carries TRBV7-8 and TRBJ2-7; D is perhaps TRBD1 (5 bases). This CDR3 is 14 amino acids long. Trimming took 0 bases from V and 6 from J, leaving 12 bases between them. CDR1 and CDR2 (germline): SGHVS, FQNEAQ. CDR3 in amino acids: CASSLATLGVEQYF. The CDR3 nucleotides read TGTGCCAGCAGCTTAGCCACCCTAGGGGTCGAGCAGTACTTC. The full variable domain, its missing parts supplied by reference TRBV7-8 and TRBJ2-7, is GAGVSQSPRYKVAKRGQDVALRCDPISGHVSLFWYQQALGQGPEFLTYFQNEAQLDKSGLPSDRFFAERPEGSVSTLKIQRTQQEDSAVYLCASSLATLGVEQYFGPGTRLTVT.

This clonotype was seen at least ten times. This chain uses TRBV20-1 with TRBJ2-2; TRBD2 matches 8 bases. V lost 5 bases to trimming and J lost 6 bases; unmatched junction nucleotides: 8. The CDR3 totals 14 residues. Germline loops: CDR1 DFQATT, CDR2 SNEGSKA (reference sequence). The DNA for the CDR3 is TGCAGTGCTGAACCCGGGACTAGTGCCGGGGAGCTGTTTTTT. Protein: CSAEPGTSAGELFF.

As concerns this clonotype: Since a much larger clone is just one base distant, this may be a read error. The chain employs TRBV18 and TRBJ2-1; weak D call: TRBD2 (7 bases). Germline V CDR1 and CDR2: KGHSH, LQKENI. This CDR3 has 15 amino acids. CDR3 coding DNA: TGTGCCAGCTTTCCGACTAGGGGGGGTTCCGGTGAGCAGTCCTTC. Protein sequence: CASFPTRGGSGEQSF. Drawing the rest from reference TRBV18 and TRBJ2-1, the complete variable domain is NAGVMQNPRHLVRRRGQEARLRCSPMKGHSHVYWYRQLPEEGLKFMVYLQKENIIDESGMPKERFSAEFPKEGPSILRIQQVVRGDSAAYFCASFPTRGGSGEQSFGPGTRLTVL.

There are a few counts of this clonotype. This sequence joins TRBV6-1 and TRBJ2-5; perhaps TRBD2 as D (5 bases). Germline assignment: CDR1 MNHNS and CDR2 SASEGT. Trimming took 4 bases from V and 1 from J, leaving 10 bases between them. The CDR3 contains 14 residues. The CDR3 region is CASSGRAAQETQYF. The CDR3 coding sequence is TGTGCCAGCAGTGGGCGGGCAGCCCAAGAGACCCAGTACTTC.

This clonotype was recorded at least ten times. V usage is TRBV11-2 and J usage is TRBJ1-1; D call uncertain. Looked up from germline, CDR1 is SGHAT and CDR2 is FQNNGV. The CDR3 has 14 amino acids. V lost 0 bases and J lost 1, with 6 bases in between. The CDR3 sequence: CASSLEGKNTEAFF. For the CDR3, the DNA is TGTGCCAGCAGCTTAGAGGGAAAGAACACTGAAGCTTTCTTT.